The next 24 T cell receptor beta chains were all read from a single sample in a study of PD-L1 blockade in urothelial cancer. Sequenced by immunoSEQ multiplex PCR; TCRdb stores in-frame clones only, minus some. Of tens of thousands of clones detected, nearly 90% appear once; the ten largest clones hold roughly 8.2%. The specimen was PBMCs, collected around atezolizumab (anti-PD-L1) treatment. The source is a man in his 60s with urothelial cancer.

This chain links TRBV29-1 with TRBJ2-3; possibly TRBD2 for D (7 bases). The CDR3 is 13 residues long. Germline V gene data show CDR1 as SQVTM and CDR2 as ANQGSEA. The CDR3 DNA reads TGCACCTACCTTGGGGGGGGACAAGATACGCAGTATTTT. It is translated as CTYLGGGQDTQYF.

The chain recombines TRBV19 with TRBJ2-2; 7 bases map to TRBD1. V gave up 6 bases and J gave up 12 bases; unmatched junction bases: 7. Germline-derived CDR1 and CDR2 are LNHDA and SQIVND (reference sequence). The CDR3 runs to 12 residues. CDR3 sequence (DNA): TGTGCCAGTAGCCTTGGACAGGTGAAGCTGTTTTTT. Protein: CASSLGQVKLFF.

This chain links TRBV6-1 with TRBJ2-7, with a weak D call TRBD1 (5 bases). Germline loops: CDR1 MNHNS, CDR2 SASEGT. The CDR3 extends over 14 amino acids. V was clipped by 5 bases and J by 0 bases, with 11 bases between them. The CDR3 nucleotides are TGTGCCAGCAGTTTGCGACAGTACTCCTACGAGCAGTACTTC. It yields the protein CASSLRQYSYEQYF.

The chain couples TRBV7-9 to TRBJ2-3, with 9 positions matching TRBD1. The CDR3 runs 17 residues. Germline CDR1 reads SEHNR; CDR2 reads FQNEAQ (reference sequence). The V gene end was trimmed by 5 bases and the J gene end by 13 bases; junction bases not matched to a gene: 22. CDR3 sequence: CASSQIISQGAPVKEYF. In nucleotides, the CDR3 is TGTGCCAGCAGCCAAATTATTTCACAGGGGGCGCCGGTAAAGGAGTATTTT.

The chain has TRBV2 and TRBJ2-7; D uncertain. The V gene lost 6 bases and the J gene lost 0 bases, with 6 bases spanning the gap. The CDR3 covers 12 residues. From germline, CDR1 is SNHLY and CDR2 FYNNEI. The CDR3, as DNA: TGTGCCAGCAGAGACTTCTCCTACGAGCAGTACTTC. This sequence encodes CASRDFSYEQYF.

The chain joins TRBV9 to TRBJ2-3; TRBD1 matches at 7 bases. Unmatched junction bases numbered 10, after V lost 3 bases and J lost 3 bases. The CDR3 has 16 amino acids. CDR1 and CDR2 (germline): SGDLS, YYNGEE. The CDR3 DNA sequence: TGTGCCAGCAGCGCCCCGACAGGGACAAAAACAGATACGCAGTATTTT. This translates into CASSAPTGTKTDTQYF.

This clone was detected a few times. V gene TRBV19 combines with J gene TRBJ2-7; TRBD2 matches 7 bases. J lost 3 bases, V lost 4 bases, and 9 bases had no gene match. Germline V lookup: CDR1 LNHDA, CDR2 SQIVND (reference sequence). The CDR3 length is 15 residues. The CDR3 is CASSRDPSGDYEQYF. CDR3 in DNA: TGTGCCAGTAGTAGGGACCCTAGCGGAGACTACGAGCAGTACTTC. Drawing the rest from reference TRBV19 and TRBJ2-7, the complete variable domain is DGGITQSPKYLFRKEGQNVTLSCEQNLNHDAMYWYRQDPGQGLRLIYYSQIVNDFQKGDIAEGYSVSREKKESFPLTVTSAQKNPTAFYLCASSRDPSGDYEQYFGPGTRLTVT.

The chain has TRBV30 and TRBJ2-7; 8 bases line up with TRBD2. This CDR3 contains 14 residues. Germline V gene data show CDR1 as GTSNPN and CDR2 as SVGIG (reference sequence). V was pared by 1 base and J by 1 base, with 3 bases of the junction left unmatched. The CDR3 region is CAWSAAGGSYEQYF. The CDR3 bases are TGTGCCTGGAGTGCCGCGGGGGGATCCTACGAGCAGTACTTC.

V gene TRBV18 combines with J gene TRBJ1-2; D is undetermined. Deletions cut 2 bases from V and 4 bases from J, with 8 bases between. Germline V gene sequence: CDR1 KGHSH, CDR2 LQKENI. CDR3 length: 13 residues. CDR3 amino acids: CASSPTEIYGYTF. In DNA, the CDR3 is TGTGCCAGCTCACCAACAGAGATCTATGGCTACACCTTC.

The DNA of the CDR3 is TGTGCCAGCTCACACGGTACAGCAACTAATGAAAAACTGTTTTTT. This translates into CASSHGTATNEKLFF. The chain has TRBV18 and TRBJ1-4, with D unresolved. The germline gives CDR1 KGHSH, CDR2 LQKENI. The CDR3 spans 15 residues. V was cut by 4 bases and J by 0 bases, with 9 bases left in between.

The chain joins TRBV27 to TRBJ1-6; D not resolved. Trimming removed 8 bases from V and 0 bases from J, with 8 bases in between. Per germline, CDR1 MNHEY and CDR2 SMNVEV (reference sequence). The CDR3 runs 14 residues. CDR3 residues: CASLPSSYNSPLHF. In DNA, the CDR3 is TGTGCCAGCCTCCCGAGCTCCTATAATTCACCCCTCCACTTT.

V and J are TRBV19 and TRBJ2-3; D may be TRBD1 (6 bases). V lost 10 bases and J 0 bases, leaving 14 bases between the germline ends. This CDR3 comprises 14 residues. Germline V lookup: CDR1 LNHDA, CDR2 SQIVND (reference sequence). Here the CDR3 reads CATSGTSSTDTQYF. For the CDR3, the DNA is TGTGCCACCTCGGGGACATCTAGCACAGATACGCAGTATTTT.

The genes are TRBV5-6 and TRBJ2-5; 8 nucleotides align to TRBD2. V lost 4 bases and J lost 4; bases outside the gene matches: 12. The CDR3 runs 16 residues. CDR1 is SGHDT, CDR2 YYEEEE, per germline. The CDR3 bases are TGTGCCAGCAGCCCGAACCGGGGGGGCCGAGGAGAGACCCAGTACTTC. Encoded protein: CASSPNRGGRGETQYF.

CDR3 sequence: CAISEGAVGEQYF. Here the CDR3 DNA reads TGTGCCATCAGTGAGGGGGCCGTGGGCGAGCAGTACTTC. V is TRBV10-3 and J is TRBJ2-7; possibly TRBD1 for D (5 bases). Trimming shortened V by 2 bases and J by 6 bases, and 11 bases separated the two germline ends. This CDR3 has 13 amino acids. Germline CDR1 ENHRY, CDR2 SYGVKD.

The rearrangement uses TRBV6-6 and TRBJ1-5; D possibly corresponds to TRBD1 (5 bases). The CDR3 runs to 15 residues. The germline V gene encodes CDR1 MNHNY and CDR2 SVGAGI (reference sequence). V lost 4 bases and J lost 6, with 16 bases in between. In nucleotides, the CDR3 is TGTGCCAGCAGTTCACAGGTCCACGGGGGTCAGCCCCAGCATTTT. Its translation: CASSSQVHGGQPQHF.

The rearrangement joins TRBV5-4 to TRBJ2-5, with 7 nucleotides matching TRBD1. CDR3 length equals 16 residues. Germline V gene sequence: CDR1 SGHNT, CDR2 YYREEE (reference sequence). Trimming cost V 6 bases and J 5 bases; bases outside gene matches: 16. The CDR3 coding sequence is TGTGCCAGCACCCCGGGTGGAACAGGGGTCGTGGAGACCCAGTACTTC. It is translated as CASTPGGTGVVETQYF.

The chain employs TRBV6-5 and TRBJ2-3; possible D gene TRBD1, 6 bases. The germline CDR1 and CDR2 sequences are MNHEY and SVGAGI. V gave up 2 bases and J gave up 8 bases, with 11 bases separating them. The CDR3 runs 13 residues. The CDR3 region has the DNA TGTGCCAGCAGTTACACCCGGGACACTACGCAGTATTTT. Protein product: CASSYTRDTTQYF.

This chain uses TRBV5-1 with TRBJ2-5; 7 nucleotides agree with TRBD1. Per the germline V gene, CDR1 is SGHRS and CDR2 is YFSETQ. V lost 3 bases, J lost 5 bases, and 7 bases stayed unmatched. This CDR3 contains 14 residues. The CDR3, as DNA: TGCGCCAGCAGCTCACAGGGGTCAAGCGAGACCCAGTACTTC. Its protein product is CASSSQGSSETQYF. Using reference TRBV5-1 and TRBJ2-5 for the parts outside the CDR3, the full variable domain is KAGVTQTPRYLIKTRGQQVTLSCSPISGHRSVSWYQQTPGQGLQFLFEYFSETQRNKGNFPGRFSGRQFSNSRSEMNVSTLELGDSALYLCASSSQGSSETQYFGPGTRLLVL.

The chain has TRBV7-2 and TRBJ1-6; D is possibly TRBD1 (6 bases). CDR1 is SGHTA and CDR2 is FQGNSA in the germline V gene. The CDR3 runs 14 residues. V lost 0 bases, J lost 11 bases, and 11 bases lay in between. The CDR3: CASSLAMGATPLHF. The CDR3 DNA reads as TGTGCCAGCAGCTTAGCGATGGGGGCCACACCCCTCCACTTT.

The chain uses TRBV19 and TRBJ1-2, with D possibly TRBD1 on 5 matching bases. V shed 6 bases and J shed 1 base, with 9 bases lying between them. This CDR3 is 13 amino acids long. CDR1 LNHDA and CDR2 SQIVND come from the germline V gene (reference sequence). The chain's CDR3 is CASSRQGNYGYTF. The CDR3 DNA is TGTGCCAGTAGCCGCCAGGGTAACTATGGCTACACCTTC. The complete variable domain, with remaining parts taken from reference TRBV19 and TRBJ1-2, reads DGGITQSPKYLFRKEGQNVTLSCEQNLNHDAMYWYRQDPGQGLRLIYYSQIVNDFQKGDIAEGYSVSREKKESFPLTVTSAQKNPTAFYLCASSRQGNYGYTFGSGTRLTVV.

CDR3 nucleotides: TGTGCCAGCAGCGCCCAGAGCCAGGATTCACCCCTCCACTTT. It specifies CASSAQSQDSPLHF. This chain links TRBV5-5 with TRBJ1-6, with D unclear. The length of the CDR3 is 14 residues. Trimming pared 4 bases from V and 8 bases from J, leaving 13 bases between. CDR1 and CDR2 (germline): SGHKS, YYEKEE (reference sequence). The full variable domain, its missing parts supplied by reference TRBV5-5 and TRBJ1-6, is DAGVTQSPTHLIKTRGQQVTLRCSPISGHKSVSWYQQVLGQGPQFIFQYYEKEERGRGNFPDRFSARQFPNYSSELNVNALLLGDSALYLCASSAQSQDSPLHFGNGTRLTVT.

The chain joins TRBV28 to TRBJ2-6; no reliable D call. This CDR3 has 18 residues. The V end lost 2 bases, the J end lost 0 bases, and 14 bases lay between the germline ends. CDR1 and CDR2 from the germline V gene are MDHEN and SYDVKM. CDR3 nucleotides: TGTGCCAGCAGTTTAACTGGCGGCCTTCTCTCTGGGGCCAACGTCCTGACTTTC. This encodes CASSLTGGLLSGANVLTF.

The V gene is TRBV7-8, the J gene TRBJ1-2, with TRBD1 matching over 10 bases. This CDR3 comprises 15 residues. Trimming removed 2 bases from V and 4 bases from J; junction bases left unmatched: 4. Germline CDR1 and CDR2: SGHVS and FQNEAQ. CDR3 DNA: TGTGCCAGCAGCTTAATGGGACAGGGGTCCTATGGCTACACCTTC. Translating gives CASSLMGQGSYGYTF. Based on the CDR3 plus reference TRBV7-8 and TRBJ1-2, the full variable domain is GAGVSQSPRYKVAKRGQDVALRCDPISGHVSLFWYQQALGQGPEFLTYFQNEAQLDKSGLPSDRFFAERPEGSVSTLKIQRTQQEDSAVYLCASSLMGQGSYGYTFGSGTRLTVV.

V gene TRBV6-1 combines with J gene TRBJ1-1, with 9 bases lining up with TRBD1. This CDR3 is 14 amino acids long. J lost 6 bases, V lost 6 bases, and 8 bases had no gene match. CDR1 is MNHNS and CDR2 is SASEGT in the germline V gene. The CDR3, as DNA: TGTGCCAGCAGGGAACAGGGGGCGCGTTCTGAAGCTTTCTTT. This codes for CASREQGARSEAFF.